The next 19 T cell receptor beta chains were all read from a single sample in a study of shared clonotypes between healthy human individuals. Sequencing used immunoSEQ multiplex PCR; TCRdb keeps in-frame clones, though not all of them. The sample holds around 610,000 clones, roughly 95% seen once. Naive CD8 cells lacked CD45RO, underwent positive selection for CCR7 and left out terminally differentiated effector memory CD45RA+ cells. Sequencing input: naive CD8+ T cells sorted from blood. Receptors originate from a woman in her thirties in good health.

The genes are TRBV7-2 and TRBJ2-7; D may be TRBD1 (6 bases). The CDR3 consists of 15 residues. Germline-derived CDR1 and CDR2 are SGHTA and FQGNSA. V lost 6 bases and J 3 bases, leaving 18 bases between the germline ends. DNA for the CDR3: TGTGCCAGCAGGGGCACAGGGACCCTACACTACGAGCAGTACTTC. Its protein is CASRGTGTLHYEQYF.

This chain connects TRBV12-2 to TRBJ2-3; the D segment call TRBD2 is taken from the table without a DNA check. TRBV12-2 is assigned pseudogene status. CDR3 length: 17 amino acids. This CDR3 is CASRLAGAGGETDTQYF. CDR3 DNA: TGTGCAAGTCGCTTAGCGGGGGCGGGAGGTGAAACAGATACGCAGTATTTT.

J is TRBJ2-5 and V is TRBV27; 14 positions agree with TRBD2. The V segment lost 5 bases and the J segment 5 bases; nucleotides outside the gene matches: 7. The germline V gene has CDR1 MNHEY and CDR2 SMNVEV (reference sequence). The CDR3 has 16 residues. CDR3 DNA: TGTGCCAGCAGTGCCGGGACTAGCGGGAGTGGGGAGACCCAGTACTTC. Its translation is CASSAGTSGSGETQYF.

The gene calls are TRBV2 and TRBJ1-2; possible D gene TRBD1, 5 bases. CDR3 length: 13 amino acids. Germline CDR1 SNHLY, CDR2 FYNNEI. V shed 10 bases and J shed 5 bases, with 17 bases lying between them. CDR3 coding DNA: TGTGCCACCTCGGAGGGGACGGCTTATGGCTACACCTTC. Translation: CATSEGTAYGYTF.

The V gene is TRBV9, the J gene TRBJ1-4; D is unclear. Germline V gene lookup returns CDR1 SGDLS and CDR2 YYNGEE. Trimming cost V 3 bases and J 4 bases, with 7 bases left between them. This CDR3 contains 13 residues. The DNA of the CDR3 is TGTGCCAGCAGCGAGGGATTTAATGAAAAACTGTTTTTT. This encodes CASSEGFNEKLFF.

The chain joins TRBV28 to TRBJ2-1; 11 bases align to TRBD2. Germline CDR1 is MDHEN and CDR2 is SYDVKM. Germline trimming cut 6 bases from V and 6 bases from J; bases unmatched to any gene: 7. This CDR3 region has 15 residues. The DNA for the CDR3 is TGTGCCAGCAGCCAGGGACTAGCGGCTCTCAATGAGCAGTTCTTC. Amino acids: CASSQGLAALNEQFF.

Remarks on this clone: The identical CDR3 is also encoded by other nucleotide sequences in the sample. This chain connects TRBV19 to TRBJ2-2; D gene ambiguous. Between the trimmed V and J ends, which lost 1 base and 2 bases, there was a span of 5 bases. There are 14 residues in the CDR3. The germline CDR1 and CDR2 sequences are LNHDA and SQIVND (reference sequence). The CDR3 DNA reads TGTGCCAGTAGTATAGGCCAAAACACCGGGGAGCTGTTTTTT. This encodes CASSIGQNTGELFF. The full variable domain, rest sourced from reference TRBV19 and TRBJ2-2, is DGGITQSPKYLFRKEGQNVTLSCEQNLNHDAMYWYRQDPGQGLRLIYYSQIVNDFQKGDIAEGYSVSREKKESFPLTVTSAQKNPTAFYLCASSIGQNTGELFFGEGSRLTVL.

V and J are TRBV7-8 and TRBJ2-3; TRBD2 matches at 16 bases. V dropped 2 bases and J dropped 3; count of bases not matched to a gene: 8. The germline CDR1 and CDR2 sequences are SGHVS and FQNEAQ. This CDR3 has 19 amino acids. CDR3 sequence: CASSLMMGLAGGPTDTQYF. In nucleotides, the CDR3 is TGTGCCAGCAGCTTAATGATGGGACTAGCGGGAGGGCCGACAGATACGCAGTATTTT.

The chain uses TRBV7-9 and TRBJ2-7; D may be TRBD1 (5 bases). V lost 6 bases and J 0 bases, leaving 21 bases between the germline ends. CDR1 is SEHNR, CDR2 FQNEAQ, per germline (reference sequence). This CDR3 contains 17 residues. Here the CDR3 DNA reads TGTGCCAGCAGTACTACAGTGGGCAGGACACCCTCCTACGAGCAGTACTTC. The encoded protein is CASSTTVGRTPSYEQYF.

This clone was seen a single time. The CDR3 is CASSLPNYEQYF. Here the CDR3 DNA reads TGTGCCAGCAGTTTGCCCAACTACGAGCAGTACTTC. The chain is built from TRBV28 and TRBJ2-7; D unclear. Germline-derived CDR1 and CDR2 are MDHEN and SYDVKM. This CDR3 spans 12 amino acids. V was shortened by 3 bases and J by 3 bases, with 6 bases between the two germline ends. The variable domain in full, with the rest retrieved from reference TRBV28 and TRBJ2-7, is DVKVTQSSRYLVKRTGEKVFLECVQDMDHENMFWYRQDPGLGLRLIYFSYDVKMKEKGDIPEGYSVSREKKERFSLILESASTNQTSMYLCASSLPNYEQYFGPGTRLTVT.

This chain connects TRBV7-2 to TRBJ1-3; tentative D call: TRBD1 (5 bases). The CDR3 runs 16 residues. The V end was cut by 5 bases, the J end by 2 bases, with 16 bases between. Germline CDR1 and CDR2: SGHTA and FQGNSA. CDR3 amino acids: CASSDRYGAPGNTIYF. The CDR3 DNA reads as TGTGCCAGCAGCGACCGGTATGGGGCGCCTGGAAACACCATATATTTT.

This clone appeared once. The V gene is TRBV19, the J gene TRBJ2-2, with D possibly TRBD2 on 5 matching bases. Between the trimmed V and J ends, which lost 5 bases and 3 bases, there was a span of 16 bases. The CDR3 is made up of 16 amino acids. Germline lookup yields CDR1 LNHDA and CDR2 SQIVND (reference sequence). Written as DNA, the CDR3 is TGTGCCAGTAGTCCCCTCCTTTGGCGGGACACCGGGGAGCTGTTTTTT. As protein: CASSPLLWRDTGELFF.

The chain has TRBV7-9 and TRBJ1-1; D might be TRBD1 (6 bases). Germline CDR1 is SEHNR and CDR2 is FQNEAQ (reference sequence). The CDR3 contains 14 residues. V lost 1 base and J 3 bases, leaving 9 bases between the germline ends. CDR3 DNA: TGTGCCAGCAGCTTAGAGGGGGGGTACACTGAAGCTTTCTTT. Its translation: CASSLEGGYTEAFF.

The chain combines TRBV7-8 with TRBJ2-7; either TRBD1 or TRBD2 may fit D (5 bases each). V lost 1 base and J lost 1, with 8 bases in between. The CDR3 runs to 14 residues. Germline CDR1 reads SGHVS; CDR2 reads FQNEAQ. The CDR3 sequence is CASSLGDRSYEQYF. For the CDR3, the DNA is TGTGCCAGCAGCTTAGGGGACCGGTCCTACGAGCAGTACTTC.

The chain links TRBV5-1 to TRBJ2-3; TRBD2 matches at 7 bases. Unmatched junction bases numbered 0, after V lost 2 bases and J lost 3 bases. Germline CDR1 is SGHRS and CDR2 is YFSETQ. The CDR3 runs 13 residues. CDR3 bases: TGCGCCAGCAGCTTTAGCGGGACAGATACGCAGTATTTT. Translating gives CASSFSGTDTQYF.

The genes are TRBV28 and TRBJ2-7; 9 bases align to TRBD1. CDR1 is MDHEN and CDR2 is SYDVKM in the germline V gene. CDR3 size: 15 residues. Losses at the gene ends were 7 bases for V and 3 bases for J; bases not matched to a gene: 10. The DNA of the CDR3 is TGTGCCAGCACCATAGACAGGGGGACCTTCTACGAGCAGTACTTC. Its translation: CASTIDRGTFYEQYF.

The chain combines TRBV5-4 with TRBJ1-1; 7 bases are a match to TRBD1. This CDR3 comprises 13 residues. V lost 6 bases and J lost 2; bases outside the gene matches: 4. Germline assignment: CDR1 SGHNT and CDR2 YYREEE (reference sequence). CDR3 in DNA: TGTGCCAGCATCAACAGGGGAAACACTGAAGCTTTCTTT. This gives the protein CASINRGNTEAFF.

This rearrangement joins TRBV28 to TRBJ2-1; D not certain. V gave up 5 bases and J gave up 9 bases, with 14 bases separating them. Germline assignment: CDR1 MDHEN and CDR2 SYDVKM. This CDR3 region has 13 residues. The CDR3 here is CASSPPHPPEQFF. DNA of the CDR3: TGTGCCAGCAGTCCCCCCCATCCCCCTGAGCAGTTCTTC.

The V gene is TRBV2, the J gene TRBJ1-1; D is undetermined. Deletions cut 3 bases from V and 10 bases from J, with 9 bases between. Germline V gene sequence: CDR1 SNHLY, CDR2 FYNNEI. This CDR3 contains 11 residues. CDR3 sequence reads: CASSDLARAFF. CDR3 in DNA: TGTGCCAGCAGTGACTTAGCAAGAGCTTTCTTT.